The clone carrying this T cell receptor (beta chain) was picked up a small number of times. The PCR made use of 60 Vbeta and 13 Jbeta primers. Assay used: immunoSEQ multiplex PCR; TCRdb lists only in-frame clones, some missing. The sample includes around 200,000 clones, around 88% of them seen just once. This specimen belongs to a study of cytomegalovirus exposure and HLA in healthy donors. Looking at the study overall: Drawn from HLA-typed donors, tens of millions of unique TCRs were held in an early data release.

Material for sequencing was PBMCs. The TCR sequence derives from a woman between 25 and 40 years old in good health and CMV-seronegative.

The DNA for the CDR3 is TGTGCCAGCAGCTCTGACAGGGAACTTGGGCAGTACTTC. Protein product: CASSSDRELGQYF. This chain connects TRBV7-9 to TRBJ2-7; 7 positions agree with TRBD1. Germline V lookup: CDR1 SEHNR, CDR2 FQNEAQ (reference sequence). The CDR3 runs to 13 residues. With 4 bases clipped from V and 9 bases from J, the junction kept 9 bases outside the gene matches. Based on the CDR3 plus reference TRBV7-9 and TRBJ2-7, the full variable domain is DTGVSQNPRHKITKRGQNVTFRCDPISEHNRLYWYRQTLGQGPEFLTYFQNEAQLEKSRLLSDRFSAERPKGSFSTLEIQRTEQGDSAMYLCASSSDRELGQYFGPGTRLTVT.